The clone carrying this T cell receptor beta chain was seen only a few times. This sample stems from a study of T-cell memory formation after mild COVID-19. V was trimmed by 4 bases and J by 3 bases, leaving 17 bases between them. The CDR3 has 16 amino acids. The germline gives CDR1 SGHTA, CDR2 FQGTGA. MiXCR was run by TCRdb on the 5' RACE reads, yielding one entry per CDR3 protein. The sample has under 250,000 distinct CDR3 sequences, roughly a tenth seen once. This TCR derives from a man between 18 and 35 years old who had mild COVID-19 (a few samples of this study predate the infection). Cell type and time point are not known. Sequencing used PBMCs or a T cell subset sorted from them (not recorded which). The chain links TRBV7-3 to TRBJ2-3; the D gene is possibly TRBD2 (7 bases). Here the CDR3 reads CASSSWGGGSTDTQYF. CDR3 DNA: TGTGCCAGCAGCTCCTGGGGGGGCGGGTCTACAGATACGCAGTATTTT.